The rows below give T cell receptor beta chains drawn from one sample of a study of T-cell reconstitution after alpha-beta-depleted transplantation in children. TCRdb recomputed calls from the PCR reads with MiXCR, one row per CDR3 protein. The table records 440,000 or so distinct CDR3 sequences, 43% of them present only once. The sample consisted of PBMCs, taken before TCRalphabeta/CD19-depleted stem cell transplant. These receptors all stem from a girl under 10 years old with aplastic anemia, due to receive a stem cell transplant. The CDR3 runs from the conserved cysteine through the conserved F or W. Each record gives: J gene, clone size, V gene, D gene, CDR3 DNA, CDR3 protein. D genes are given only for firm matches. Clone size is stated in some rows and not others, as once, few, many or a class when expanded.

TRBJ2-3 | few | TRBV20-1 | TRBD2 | TGCAGTGCTAGCGGGAGGGCCGGGGAAGATACGCAGTATTTT | CSASGRAGEDTQYF
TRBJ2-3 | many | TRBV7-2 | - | TGTGCCAGCAGCCCCCAGAGGGCCACAGATACGCAGTATTTT | CASSPQRATDTQYF
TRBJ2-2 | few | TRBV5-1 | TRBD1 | TGCGCCAGCAGCGTAGACAGGGGGCTCCAGACCGGGGAGCTGTTTTTT | CASSVDRGLQTGELFF
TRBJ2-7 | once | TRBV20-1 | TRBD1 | TGCAGTGCTGGCCGACAGGGTAGCAACGAGCAGTACTTC | CSAGRQGSNEQYF
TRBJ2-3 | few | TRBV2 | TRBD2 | TGTGCCAGCAAAAGCGGGACTAGCACAGATACGCAGTATTTT | CASKSGTSTDTQYF
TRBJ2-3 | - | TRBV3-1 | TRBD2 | TGTGCCAGCCGAATAGCGGGGTTATCAGATACGCAGTATTTT | CASRIAGLSDTQYF
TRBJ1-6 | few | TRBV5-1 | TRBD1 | TGCGCCAGCAGCTTCGGCCCACAGGGGGATAATTCACCCCTCCACTTT | CASSFGPQGDNSPLHF
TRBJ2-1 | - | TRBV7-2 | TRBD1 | TGTGCCAGCAGCTTAGTTGGGACAGGGGGCAATGAGCAGTTCTTC | CASSLVGTGGNEQFF
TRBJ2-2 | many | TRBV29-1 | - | TGCAGCGCCTCCACAGGGAACACCGGGGAGCTGTTTTTT | CSASTGNTGELFF
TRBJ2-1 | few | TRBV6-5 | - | TGTGCCAGCAGTTACCCGGATGTGGGGGGGCTACGTCATAATGAGCAGTTCTTC | CASSYPDVGGLRHNEQFF
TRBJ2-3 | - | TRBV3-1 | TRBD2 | TGTGCCACCACCCAAGATTTATCGGGACTAGCGGGGGCCACAGATACGCAGTATTTT | CATTQDLSGLAGATDTQYF
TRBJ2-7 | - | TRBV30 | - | TGTGCCTGGAGTTCCCAGGCTGCCTACGAGCAGTACTTC | CAWSSQAAYEQYF
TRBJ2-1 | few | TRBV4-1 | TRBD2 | TGCGCCAGCAGCCAAAGCATAGCGGGAGGGCCGGAGTACAATGAGCAGTTCTTC | CASSQSIAGGPEYNEQFF
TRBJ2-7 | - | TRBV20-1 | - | TGCAGTGCTAACAACGAGCAGTACTTC | CSANNEQYF
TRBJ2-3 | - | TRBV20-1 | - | TGCAGTGCTAGCATAGCGGAGAGCACAGATACGCAGTATTTT | CSASIAESTDTQYF
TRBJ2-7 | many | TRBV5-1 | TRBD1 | TGCGCCAGCAGCCCAGCCTGGGACAGGGTAAGAGGCGAGCAGTACTTC | CASSPAWDRVRGEQYF
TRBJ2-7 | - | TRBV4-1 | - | TGCGCCAGCAGCCATCTGGTCCGGACAAAAACCTACGAGCAGTACTTC | CASSHLVRTKTYEQYF
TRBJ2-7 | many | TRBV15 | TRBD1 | TGTGCCACCAGCCAGGACAGGGGGTCCTACGAGCAGTACTTC | CATSQDRGSYEQYF
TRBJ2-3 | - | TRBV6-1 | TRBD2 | TGTGCCAGCAGCCGACTAGCGGGAGATAAAGATACGCAGTATTTT | CASSRLAGDKDTQYF
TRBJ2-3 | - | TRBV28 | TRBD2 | TGTGCCAGCAGTTTCCTAGCGGGTGGCACAGATACGCAGTATTTT | CASSFLAGGTDTQYF
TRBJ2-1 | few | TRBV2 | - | TGTGCCAGCAGTGAAGGGGTCTGGGCTAATATTCAGAGTGAGCAGTTCTTC | CASSEGVWANIQSEQFF
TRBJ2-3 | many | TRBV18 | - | TGTGCCAGCTCAAACGACCCGGGCACAGATACGCAGTATTTT | CASSNDPGTDTQYF